This T cell receptor (beta chain) was captured by sequencing in a study of radiation and T cells in renal cell carcinoma. Study-wide results and caveats: Top tumor clonotypes rose in blood 2 weeks post-radiation, then contracted.

Repertoires were generated with immunoSEQ multiplex PCR, while TCRdb's copy carries only in-frame clones and drops some. The sample includes roughly 130,000 clones, around nine tenths of them seen just once. Remarks on this clone: What it binds is unknown.

The CDR3 length is 12 residues. Trimming left V 5 bases short and J 3 bases short, with 5 bases between. Germline V lookup: CDR1 SEHNR, CDR2 FQNEAQ (reference sequence). Specified time point: baseline pretreatment blood. Sample treatment: 15 Gy SBRT to primary tumor, nephrectomy 4 weeks later. Blood was sampled at baseline, 2 weeks and 4 weeks after SBRT. This renal cell carcinoma was of the clear cell type. The receptor comes from a woman aged 45-60 years with renal cell carcinoma. The chain combines TRBV7-9 with TRBJ1-5; D call uncertain. Sequencing used blood, obtained from a patient whose treatment included radiotherapy and nephrectomy. The CDR3 loop is CASSPLNQPQHF. In DNA, the CDR3 is TGTGCCAGCAGCCCTCTCAATCAGCCCCAGCATTTT.